This T cell receptor (beta chain) was sequenced during a study of T cell responses to AZD1222 COVID-19 vaccine. Germline V lookup: CDR1 MNHEY, CDR2 SVGAGI. The CDR3 covers 16 residues. Trimming shortened V by 3 bases and J by 3 bases, and 12 bases separated the two germline ends. Libraries were prepared by immunoSEQ multiplex PCR; TCRdb keeps only in-frame clonotypes and omits some of them. The table has 130,000 to 150,000 clones, more than 85% seen once. The chain links TRBV6-5 to TRBJ1-6, with a tentative D call TRBD1 (5 bases). Specimen: peripheral blood, collected on day 0 of AZD1222 vaccination. The clonotype comes from an adult in good health. In DNA, the CDR3 is TGTGCCAGCAGTTATGGGACTCGTTTCTATAATTCACCCCTCCACTTT. It encodes CASSYGTRFYNSPLHF.